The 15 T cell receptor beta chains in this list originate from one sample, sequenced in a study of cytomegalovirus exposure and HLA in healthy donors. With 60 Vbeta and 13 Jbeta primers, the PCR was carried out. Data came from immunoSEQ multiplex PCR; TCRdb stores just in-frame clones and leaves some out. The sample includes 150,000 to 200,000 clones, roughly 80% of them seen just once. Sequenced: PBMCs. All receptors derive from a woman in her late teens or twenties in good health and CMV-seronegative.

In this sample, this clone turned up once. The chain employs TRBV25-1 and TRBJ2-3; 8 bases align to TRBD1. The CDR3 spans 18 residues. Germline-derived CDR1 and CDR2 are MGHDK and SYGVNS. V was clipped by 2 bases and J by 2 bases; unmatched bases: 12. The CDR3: CASSEIYPGGGTTDTQYF. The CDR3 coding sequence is TGTGCCAGCAGTGAAATATACCCAGGGGGCGGGACCACAGATACGCAGTATTTT.

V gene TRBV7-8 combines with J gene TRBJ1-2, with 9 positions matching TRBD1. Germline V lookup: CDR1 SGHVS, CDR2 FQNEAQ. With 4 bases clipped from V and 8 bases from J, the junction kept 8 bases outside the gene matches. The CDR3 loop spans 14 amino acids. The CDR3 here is CASSSYGTGRGYTF. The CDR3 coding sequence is TGTGCCAGCAGCTCTTACGGGACAGGGAGAGGCTACACCTTC.

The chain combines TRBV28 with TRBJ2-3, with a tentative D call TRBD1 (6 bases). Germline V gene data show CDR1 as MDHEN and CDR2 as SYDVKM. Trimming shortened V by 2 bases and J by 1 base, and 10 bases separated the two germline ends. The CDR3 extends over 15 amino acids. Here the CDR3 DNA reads TGTGCCAGCAGTTTAAGACAGGAGCGCACAGATACGCAGTATTTT. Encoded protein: CASSLRQERTDTQYF.

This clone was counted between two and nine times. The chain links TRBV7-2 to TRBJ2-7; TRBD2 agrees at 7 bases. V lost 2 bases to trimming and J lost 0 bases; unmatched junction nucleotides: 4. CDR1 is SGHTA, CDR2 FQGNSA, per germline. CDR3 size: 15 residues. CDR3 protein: CASSLPQRGSYEQYF. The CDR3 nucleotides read TGTGCCAGCAGCTTACCTCAGCGGGGCTCCTACGAGCAGTACTTC.

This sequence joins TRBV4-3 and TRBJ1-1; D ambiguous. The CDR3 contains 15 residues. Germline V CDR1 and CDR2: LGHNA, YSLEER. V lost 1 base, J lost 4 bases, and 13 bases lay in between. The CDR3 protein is CASSQGPGVGTEAFF. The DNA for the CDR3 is TGCGCCAGCAGCCAAGGGCCCGGGGTGGGCACTGAAGCTTTCTTT.

CDR3 DNA sequence: TGCGCCAGCAGCCAAACGGTCTTCCAAGAGACCCAGTACTTC. Its translation: CASSQTVFQETQYF. The chain links TRBV4-1 to TRBJ2-5, with D hard to call. Between the trimmed V and J ends, which lost 2 bases and 1 base, there was a span of 8 bases. The CDR3 sequence is 14 residues long. Germline V lookup: CDR1 MGHRA, CDR2 YSYEKL.

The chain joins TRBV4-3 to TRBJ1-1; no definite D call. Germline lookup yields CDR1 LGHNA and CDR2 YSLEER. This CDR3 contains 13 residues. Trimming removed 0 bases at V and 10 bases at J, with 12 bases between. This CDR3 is CASSQDTGSGAFF. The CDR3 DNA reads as TGCGCCAGCAGCCAAGATACGGGAAGTGGAGCTTTCTTT.

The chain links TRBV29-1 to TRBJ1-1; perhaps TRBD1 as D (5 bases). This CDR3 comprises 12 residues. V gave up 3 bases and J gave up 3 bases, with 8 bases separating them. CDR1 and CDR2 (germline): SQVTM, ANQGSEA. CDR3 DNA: TGCAGCGTTGACAGGGTCGACACTGAAGCTTTCTTT. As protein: CSVDRVDTEAFF.

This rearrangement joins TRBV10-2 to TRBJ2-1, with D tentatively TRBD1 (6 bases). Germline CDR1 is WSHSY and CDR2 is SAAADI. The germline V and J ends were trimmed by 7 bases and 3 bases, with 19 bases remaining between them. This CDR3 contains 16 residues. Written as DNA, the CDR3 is TGCGCCAGCATAGGGGACACCCTTCTGCTCTACAATGAGCAGTTCTTC. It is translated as CASIGDTLLLYNEQFF.

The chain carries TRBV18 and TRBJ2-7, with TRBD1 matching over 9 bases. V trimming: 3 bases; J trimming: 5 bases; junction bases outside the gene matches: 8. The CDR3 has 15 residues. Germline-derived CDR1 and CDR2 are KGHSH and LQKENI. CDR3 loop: CASSPRQGEGHEQYF. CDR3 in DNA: TGTGCCAGCTCACCTCGACAGGGGGAAGGCCACGAGCAGTACTTC.

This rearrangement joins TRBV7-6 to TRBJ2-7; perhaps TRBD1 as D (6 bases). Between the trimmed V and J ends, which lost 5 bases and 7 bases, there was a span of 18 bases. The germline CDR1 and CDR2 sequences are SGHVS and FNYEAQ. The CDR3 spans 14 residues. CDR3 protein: CASSPRQAHVEQYF. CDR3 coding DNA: TGTGCCAGCAGCCCTCGACAGGCTCACGTTGAGCAGTACTTC.

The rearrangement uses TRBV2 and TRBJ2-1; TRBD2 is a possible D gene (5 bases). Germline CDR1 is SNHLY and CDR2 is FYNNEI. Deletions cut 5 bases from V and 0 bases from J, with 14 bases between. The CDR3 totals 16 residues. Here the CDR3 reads CASSPGRGSSYNEQFF. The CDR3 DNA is TGTGCCAGCAGTCCGGGGAGAGGGAGCTCCTACAATGAGCAGTTCTTC.

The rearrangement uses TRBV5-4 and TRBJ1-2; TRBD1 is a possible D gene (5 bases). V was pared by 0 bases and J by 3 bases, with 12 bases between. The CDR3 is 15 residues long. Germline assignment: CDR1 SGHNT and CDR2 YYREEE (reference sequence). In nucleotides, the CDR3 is TGTGCCAGCAGCTTGGAAGGGGCGGGGTACTATGGCTACACCTTC. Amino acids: CASSLEGAGYYGYTF.

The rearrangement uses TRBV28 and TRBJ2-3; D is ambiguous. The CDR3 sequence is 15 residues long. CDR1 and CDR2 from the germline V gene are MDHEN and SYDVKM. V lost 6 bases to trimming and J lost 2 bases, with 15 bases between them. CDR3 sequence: CASSLISETTDTQYF. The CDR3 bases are TGTGCCAGCAGCCTCATCTCGGAGACCACAGATACGCAGTATTTT.

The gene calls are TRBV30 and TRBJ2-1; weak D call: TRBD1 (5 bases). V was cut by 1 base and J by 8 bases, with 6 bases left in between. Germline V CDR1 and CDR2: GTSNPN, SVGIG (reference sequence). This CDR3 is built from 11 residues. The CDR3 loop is CAWSARDEQFF. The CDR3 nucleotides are TGTGCCTGGAGTGCCAGGGATGAGCAGTTCTTC.